This is a list of T cell receptor beta chains from one sample in a study of blood T cell repertoires in COVID-19. Sequencing used immunoSEQ multiplex PCR; TCRdb keeps in-frame clones, though not all of them. Of over 130,000 clones in the sample, 80% to 90% were seen once. Sequences were obtained from PBMCs or T cells enriched from blood (not recorded which). Receptors originate from a woman aged 50 to 65 with acute COVID-19. Each CDR3 is given with its conserved first and last residue. D genes are given only for firm matches. Expanded clones get a size class; other rows say once, few or many, or leave the size out.

TRBV7-3	TRBD2	TRBJ2-3	-	TGTGCCAGCAGCTTAATGGGGGACTACGCAGATACGCAGTATTTT	CASSLMGDYADTQYF
TRBV7-3	-	TRBJ2-5	-	TGTGCCAGCGCCTGGGCTCCTCAAGAGACCCAGTACTTC	CASAWAPQETQYF
TRBV2	-	TRBJ1-6	-	TGTGCCAGCAGTGAACAGGAAGGAGGGGCCAATTCACCCCTCCACTTT	CASSEQEGGANSPLHF
TRBV29-1	TRBD2	TRBJ2-1	-	TGCAGCGTTGTAGGCGGGAGGACCTTAGACAATGAGCAGTTCTTC	CSVVGGRTLDNEQFF
TRBV19	TRBD1	TRBJ2-3	-	TGTGCCAGTAGTTGGCGGACAGGGATTTTCACAGATACGCAGTATTTT	CASSWRTGIFTDTQYF
TRBV12-3/TRBV12-4	-	TRBJ2-5	few	TGTGCCAGCAGCAAACAAGAGACCCAGTACTTC	CASSKQETQYF
TRBV5-1	-	TRBJ1-4	-	TGCGCCAGCAGCTTGATAGGGGTCGTGGGTGAAAAACTGTTTTTT	CASSLIGVVGEKLFF
TRBV3-1/TRBV3-2	TRBD2	TRBJ2-1	-	TGTGCCAGCAGCCAAAGCGGGAGATTAAATGAGCAGTTCTTC	CASSQSGRLNEQFF
TRBV9	TRBD2	TRBJ2-5	-	TGTGCCAGCAGCGTAGCTGGAGCGGGAGATATCGCGGAGACCCAGTACTTC	CASSVAGAGDIAETQYF
TRBV2	-	TRBJ2-5	few	TGTGCCAGCAGTGCAGTCCGGGGGACCCAGTACTTC	CASSAVRGTQYF
TRBV7-6	-	TRBJ1-6	-	TGTGCCAGCAGCCCCGGGAGGGGCAATTCACCCCTCCACTTT	CASSPGRGNSPLHF